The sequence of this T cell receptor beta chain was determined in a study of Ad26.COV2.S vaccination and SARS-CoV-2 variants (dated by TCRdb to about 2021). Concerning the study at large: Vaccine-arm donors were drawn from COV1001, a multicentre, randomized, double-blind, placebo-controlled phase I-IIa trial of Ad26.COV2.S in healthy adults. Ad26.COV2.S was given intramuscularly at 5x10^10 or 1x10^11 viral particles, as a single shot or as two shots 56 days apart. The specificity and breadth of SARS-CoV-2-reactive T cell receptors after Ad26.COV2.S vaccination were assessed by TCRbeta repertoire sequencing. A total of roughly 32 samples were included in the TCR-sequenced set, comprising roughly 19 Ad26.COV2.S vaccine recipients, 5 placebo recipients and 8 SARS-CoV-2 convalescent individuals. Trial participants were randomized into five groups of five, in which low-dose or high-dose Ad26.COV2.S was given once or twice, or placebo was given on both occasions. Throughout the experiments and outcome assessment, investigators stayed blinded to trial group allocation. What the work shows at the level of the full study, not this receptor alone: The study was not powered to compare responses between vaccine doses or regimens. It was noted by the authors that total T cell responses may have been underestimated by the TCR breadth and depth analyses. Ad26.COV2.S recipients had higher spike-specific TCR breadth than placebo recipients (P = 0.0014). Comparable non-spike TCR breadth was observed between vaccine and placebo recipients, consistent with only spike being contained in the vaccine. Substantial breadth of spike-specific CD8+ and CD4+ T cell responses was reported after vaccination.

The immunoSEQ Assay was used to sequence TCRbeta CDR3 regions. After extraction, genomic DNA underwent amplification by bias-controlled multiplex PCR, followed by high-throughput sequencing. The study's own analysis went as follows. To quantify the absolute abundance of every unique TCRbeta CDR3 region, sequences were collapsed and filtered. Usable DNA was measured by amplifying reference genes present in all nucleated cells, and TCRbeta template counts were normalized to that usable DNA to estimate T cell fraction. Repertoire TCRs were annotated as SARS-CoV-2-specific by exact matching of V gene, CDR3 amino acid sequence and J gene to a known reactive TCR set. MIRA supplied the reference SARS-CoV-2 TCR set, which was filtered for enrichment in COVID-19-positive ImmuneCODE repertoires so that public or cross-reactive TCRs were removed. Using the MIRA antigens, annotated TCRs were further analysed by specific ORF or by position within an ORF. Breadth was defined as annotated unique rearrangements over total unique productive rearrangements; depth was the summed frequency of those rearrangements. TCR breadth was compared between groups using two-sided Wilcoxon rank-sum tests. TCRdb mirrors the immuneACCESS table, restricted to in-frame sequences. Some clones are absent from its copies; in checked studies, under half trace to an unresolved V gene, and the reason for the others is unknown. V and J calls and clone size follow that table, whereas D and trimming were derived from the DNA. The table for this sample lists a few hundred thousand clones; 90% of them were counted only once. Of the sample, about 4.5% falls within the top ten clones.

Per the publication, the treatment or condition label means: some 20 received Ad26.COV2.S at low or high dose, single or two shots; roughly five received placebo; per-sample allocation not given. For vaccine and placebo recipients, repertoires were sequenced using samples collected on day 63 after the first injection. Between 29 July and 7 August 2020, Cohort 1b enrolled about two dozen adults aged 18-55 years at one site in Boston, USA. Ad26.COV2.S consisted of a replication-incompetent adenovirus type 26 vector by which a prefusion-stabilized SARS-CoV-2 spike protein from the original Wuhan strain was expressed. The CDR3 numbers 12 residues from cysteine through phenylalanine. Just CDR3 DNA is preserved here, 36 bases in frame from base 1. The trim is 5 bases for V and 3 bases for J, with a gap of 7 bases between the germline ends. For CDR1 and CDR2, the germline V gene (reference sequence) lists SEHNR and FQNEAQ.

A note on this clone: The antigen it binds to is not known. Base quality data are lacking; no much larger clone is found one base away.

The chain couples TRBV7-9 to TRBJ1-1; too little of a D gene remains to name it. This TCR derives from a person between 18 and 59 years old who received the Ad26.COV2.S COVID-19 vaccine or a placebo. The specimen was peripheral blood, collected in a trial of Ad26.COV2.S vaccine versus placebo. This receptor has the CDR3 CASSEGYTEAFF. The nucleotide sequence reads TGTGCCAGCAGCGAAGGGTACACTGAAGCTTTCTTT.